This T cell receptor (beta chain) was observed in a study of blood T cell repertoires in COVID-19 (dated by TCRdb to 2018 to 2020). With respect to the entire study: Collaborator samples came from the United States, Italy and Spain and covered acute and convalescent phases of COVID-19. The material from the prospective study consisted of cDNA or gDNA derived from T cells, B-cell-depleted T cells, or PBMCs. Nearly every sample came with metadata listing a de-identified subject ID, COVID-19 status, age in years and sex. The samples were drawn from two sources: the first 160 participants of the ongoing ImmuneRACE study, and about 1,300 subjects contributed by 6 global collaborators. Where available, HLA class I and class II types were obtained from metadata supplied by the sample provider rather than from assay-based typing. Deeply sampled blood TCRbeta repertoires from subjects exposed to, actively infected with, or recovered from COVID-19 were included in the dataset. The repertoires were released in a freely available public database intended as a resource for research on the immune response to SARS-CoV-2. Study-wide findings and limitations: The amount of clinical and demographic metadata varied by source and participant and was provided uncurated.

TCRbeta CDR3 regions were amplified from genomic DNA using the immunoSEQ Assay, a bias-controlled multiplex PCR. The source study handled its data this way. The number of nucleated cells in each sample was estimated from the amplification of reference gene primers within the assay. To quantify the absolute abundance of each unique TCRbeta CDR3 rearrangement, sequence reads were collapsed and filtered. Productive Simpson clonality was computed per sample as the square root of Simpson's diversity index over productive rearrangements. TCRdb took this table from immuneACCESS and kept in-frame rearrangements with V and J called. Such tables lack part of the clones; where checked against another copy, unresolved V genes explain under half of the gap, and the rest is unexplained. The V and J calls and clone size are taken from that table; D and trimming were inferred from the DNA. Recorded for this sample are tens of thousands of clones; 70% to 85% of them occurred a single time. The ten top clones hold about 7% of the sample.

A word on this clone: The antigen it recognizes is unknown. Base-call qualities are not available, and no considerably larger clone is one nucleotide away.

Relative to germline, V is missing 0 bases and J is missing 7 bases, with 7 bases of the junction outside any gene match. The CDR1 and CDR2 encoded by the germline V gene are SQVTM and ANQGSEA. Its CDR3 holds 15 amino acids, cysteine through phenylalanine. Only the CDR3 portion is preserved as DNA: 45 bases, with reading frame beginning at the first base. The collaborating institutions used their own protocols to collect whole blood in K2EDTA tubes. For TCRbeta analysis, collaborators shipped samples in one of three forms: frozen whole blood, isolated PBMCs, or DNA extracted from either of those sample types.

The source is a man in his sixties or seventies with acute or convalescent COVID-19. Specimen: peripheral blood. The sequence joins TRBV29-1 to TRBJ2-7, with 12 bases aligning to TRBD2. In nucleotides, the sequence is TGCAGCGTTGAAGACCCTAGCGGGAGGGCATTGGAGCAGTACTTC. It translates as CSVEDPSGRALEQYF.